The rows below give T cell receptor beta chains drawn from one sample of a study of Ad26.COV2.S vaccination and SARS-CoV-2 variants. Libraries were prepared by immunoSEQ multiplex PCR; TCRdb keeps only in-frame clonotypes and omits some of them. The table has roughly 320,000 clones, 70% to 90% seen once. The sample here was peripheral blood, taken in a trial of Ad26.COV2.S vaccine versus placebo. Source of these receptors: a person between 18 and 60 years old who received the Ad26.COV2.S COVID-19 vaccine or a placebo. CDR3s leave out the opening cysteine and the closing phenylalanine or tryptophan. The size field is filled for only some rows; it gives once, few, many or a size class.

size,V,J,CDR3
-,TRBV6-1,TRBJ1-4,ASSEGTRPNEKLF
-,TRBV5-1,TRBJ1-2,ASSVQGASNYGYT
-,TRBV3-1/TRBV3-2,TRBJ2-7,ASSQEIRERTYEQY
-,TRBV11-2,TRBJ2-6,ASSPHYTGANVLT
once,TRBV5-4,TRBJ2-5,ASSSTGAQETQY
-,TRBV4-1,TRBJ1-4,ASSRAVSTGLNEKLF
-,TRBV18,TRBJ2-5,ASSPGYGLQETQY
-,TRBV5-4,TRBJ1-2,ASSSYKHGAYGYT
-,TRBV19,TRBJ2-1,ASSRRGAYNEQF
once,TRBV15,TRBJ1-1,ATSRGRNTEAF
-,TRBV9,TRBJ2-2,ASSPRRGGGELF
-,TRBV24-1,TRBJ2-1,ATSDLGPNEQF
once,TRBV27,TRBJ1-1,ASSSGIGTEAF
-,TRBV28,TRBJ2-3,ASSGGAADTQY
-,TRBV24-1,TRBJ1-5,ATSGGGQVMRPQH